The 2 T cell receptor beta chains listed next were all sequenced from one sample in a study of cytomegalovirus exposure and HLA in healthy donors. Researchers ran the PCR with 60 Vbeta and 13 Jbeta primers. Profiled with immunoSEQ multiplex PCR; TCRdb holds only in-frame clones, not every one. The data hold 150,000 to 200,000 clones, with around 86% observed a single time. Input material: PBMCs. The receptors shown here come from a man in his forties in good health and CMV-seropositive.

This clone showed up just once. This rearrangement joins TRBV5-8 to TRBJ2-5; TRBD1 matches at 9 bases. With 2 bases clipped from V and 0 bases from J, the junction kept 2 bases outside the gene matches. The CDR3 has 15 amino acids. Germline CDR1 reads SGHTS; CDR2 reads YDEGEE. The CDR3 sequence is CASSLGTGYQETQYF. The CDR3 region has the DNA TGTGCCAGCAGCTTAGGGACAGGGTACCAAGAGACCCAGTACTTC.

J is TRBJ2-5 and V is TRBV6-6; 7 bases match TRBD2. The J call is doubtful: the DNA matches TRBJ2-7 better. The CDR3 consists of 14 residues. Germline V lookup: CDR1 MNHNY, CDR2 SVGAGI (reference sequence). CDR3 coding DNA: TGTGCCAGCAGTTACGTCGGCAGGGAGGGCGAGCAGTACTTC. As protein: CASSYVGREGEQYF.